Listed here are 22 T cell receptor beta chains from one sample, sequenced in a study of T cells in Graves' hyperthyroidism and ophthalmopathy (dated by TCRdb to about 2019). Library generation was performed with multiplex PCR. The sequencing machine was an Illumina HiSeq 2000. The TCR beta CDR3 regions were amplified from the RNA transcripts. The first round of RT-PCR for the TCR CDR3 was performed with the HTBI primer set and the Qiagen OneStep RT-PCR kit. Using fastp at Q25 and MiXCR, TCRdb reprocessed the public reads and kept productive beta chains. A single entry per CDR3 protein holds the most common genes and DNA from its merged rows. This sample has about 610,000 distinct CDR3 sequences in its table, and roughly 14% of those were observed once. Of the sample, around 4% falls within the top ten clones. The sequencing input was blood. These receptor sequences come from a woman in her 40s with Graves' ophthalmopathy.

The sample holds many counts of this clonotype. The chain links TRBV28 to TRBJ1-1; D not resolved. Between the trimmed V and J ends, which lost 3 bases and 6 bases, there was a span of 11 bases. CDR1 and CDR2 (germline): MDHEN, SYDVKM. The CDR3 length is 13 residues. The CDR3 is CASSFGQFSEAFF. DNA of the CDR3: TGTGCCAGCAGTTTTGGGCAGTTCTCTGAAGCTTTCTTT.

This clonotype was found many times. Here the CDR3 DNA reads TGTGCCAGCAGTTTAGGGGTAGGAGGGGGGGGGACCCAGTACTTC. Its translation is CASSLGVGGGGTQYF. The chain uses TRBV12-3 or TRBV12-4 and TRBJ2-5; D is possibly TRBD2 (7 bases). V was clipped by 1 base and J by 7 bases, with 16 bases between them. The CDR3 length is 15 residues.

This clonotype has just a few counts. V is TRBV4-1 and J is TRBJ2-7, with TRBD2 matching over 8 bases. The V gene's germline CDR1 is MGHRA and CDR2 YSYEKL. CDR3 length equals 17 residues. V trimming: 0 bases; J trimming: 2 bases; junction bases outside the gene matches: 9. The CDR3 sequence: CASSQENRGTSAYEQYF. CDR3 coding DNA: TGCGCCAGCAGCCAAGAAAATAGGGGGACTAGTGCCTACGAGCAGTACTTC.

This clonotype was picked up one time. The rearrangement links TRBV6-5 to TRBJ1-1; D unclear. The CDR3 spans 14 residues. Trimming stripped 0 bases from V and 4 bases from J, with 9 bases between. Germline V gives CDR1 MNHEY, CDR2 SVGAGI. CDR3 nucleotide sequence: TGTGCCAGCAGTTACTCGAAGCGGGGCACTGAAGCTTTCTTT. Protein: CASSYSKRGTEAFF.

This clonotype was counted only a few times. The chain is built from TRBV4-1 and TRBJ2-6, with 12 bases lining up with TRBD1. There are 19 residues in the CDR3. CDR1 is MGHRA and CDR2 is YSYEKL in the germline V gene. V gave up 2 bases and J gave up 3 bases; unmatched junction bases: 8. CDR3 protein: CASSQQPGQGAGGANVLTF. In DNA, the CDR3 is TGCGCCAGCAGCCAACAACCGGGACAGGGGGCCGGTGGGGCCAACGTCCTGACTTTC.

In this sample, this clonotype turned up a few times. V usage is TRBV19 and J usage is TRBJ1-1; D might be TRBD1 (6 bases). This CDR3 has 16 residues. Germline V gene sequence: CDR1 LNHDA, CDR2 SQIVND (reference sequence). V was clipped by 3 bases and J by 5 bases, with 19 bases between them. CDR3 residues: CASSISVTGGGTEAFF. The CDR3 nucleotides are TGTGCCAGTAGTATCTCCGTGACAGGTGGGGGAACTGAAGCTTTCTTT.

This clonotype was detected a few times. The DNA of the CDR3 is TGTGCCAGCAGTTACTCGCTGGGGCCGGGCGAGACCCAGTACTTC. Residues: CASSYSLGPGETQYF. The chain has TRBV6-5 and TRBJ2-5; TRBD1 might be the D (5 bases). This CDR3 has 15 residues. V shed 0 bases and J shed 5 bases, with 13 bases lying between them. Looked up from germline, CDR1 is MNHEY and CDR2 is SVGAGI.

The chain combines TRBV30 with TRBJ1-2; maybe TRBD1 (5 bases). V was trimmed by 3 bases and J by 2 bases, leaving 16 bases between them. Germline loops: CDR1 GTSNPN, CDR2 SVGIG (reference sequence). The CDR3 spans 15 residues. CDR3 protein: CAWSLPGRRNYGYTF. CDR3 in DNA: TGTGCCTGGAGCCTCCCGGGACGGAGAAACTATGGCTACACCTTC.

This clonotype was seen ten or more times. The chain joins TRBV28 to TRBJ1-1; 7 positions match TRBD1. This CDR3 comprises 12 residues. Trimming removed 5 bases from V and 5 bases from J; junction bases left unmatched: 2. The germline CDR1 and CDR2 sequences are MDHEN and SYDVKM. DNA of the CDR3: TGTGCCAGCAGTGACAGGGAGACTGAAGCTTTCTTT. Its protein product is CASSDRETEAFF.

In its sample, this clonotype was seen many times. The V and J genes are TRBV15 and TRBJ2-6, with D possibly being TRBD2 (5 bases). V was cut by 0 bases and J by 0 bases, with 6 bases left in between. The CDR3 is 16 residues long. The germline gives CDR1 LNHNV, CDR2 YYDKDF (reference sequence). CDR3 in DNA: TGTGCCACCAGCAGAGAGGGAGACTCTGGGGCCAACGTCCTGACTTTC. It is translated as CATSREGDSGANVLTF.

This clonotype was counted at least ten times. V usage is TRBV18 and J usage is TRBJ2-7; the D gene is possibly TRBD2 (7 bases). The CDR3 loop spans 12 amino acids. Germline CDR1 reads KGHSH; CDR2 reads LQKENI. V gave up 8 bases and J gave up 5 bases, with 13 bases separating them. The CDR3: CASAGGGHEQYF. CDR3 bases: TGTGCCAGCGCTGGGGGGGGCCACGAGCAGTACTTC.

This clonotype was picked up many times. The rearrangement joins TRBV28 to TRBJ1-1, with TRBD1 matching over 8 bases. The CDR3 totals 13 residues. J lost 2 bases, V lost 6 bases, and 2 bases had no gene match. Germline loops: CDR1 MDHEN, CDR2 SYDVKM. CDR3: CASRTGGNTEAFF. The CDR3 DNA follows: TGTGCCAGCAGAACAGGGGGTAACACTGAAGCTTTCTTT.

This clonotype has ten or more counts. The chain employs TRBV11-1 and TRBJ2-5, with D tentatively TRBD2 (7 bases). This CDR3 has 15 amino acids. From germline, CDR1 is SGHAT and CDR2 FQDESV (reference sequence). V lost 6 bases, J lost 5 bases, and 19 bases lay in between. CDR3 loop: CASSFWGGAEETQYF. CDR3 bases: TGTGCCAGCAGTTTTTGGGGGGGCGCGGAGGAGACCCAGTACTTC.

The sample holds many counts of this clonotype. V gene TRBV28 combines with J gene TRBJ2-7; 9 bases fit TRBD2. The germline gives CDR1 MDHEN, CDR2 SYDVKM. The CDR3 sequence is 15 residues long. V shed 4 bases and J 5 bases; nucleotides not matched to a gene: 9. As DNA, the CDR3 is TGTGCCAGCAGTTATATTAGCGGGAGATCCCACGAGCAGTACTTC. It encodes CASSYISGRSHEQYF.

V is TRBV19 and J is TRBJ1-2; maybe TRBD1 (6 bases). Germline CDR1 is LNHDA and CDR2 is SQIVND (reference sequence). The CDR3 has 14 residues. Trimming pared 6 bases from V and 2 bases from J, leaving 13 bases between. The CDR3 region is CASRDPGQNYGYTF. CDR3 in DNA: TGTGCCAGTAGGGATCCGGGACAAAACTATGGCTACACCTTC.

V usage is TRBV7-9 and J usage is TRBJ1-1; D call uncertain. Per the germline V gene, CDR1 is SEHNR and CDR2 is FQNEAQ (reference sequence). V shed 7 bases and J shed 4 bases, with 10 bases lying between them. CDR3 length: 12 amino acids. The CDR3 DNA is TGTGCCAGCACTCGGGAGGGCACTGAAGCTTTCTTT. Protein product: CASTREGTEAFF.

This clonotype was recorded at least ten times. Written as DNA, the CDR3 is TGTGCCAGCAGTGATAGCGGCCAGCTTTACGAGCAGTACTTC. It specifies CASSDSGQLYEQYF. This chain uses TRBV25-1 with TRBJ2-7, with D maybe TRBD2 (6 bases). Germline-derived CDR1 and CDR2 are MGHDK and SYGVNS. V was clipped by 3 bases and J by 4 bases, with 13 bases between them. The CDR3 contains 14 residues.

CDR3 bases: TGTGCCTGGAGTTTGGCTTCTGGAAACACCATATATTTT. Amino acids: CAWSLASGNTIYF. The chain has TRBV30 and TRBJ1-3; D ambiguous. The V end was cut by 2 bases, the J end by 1 base, with 6 bases between. CDR3 length: 13 residues. Germline V CDR1 and CDR2: GTSNPN, SVGIG (reference sequence).

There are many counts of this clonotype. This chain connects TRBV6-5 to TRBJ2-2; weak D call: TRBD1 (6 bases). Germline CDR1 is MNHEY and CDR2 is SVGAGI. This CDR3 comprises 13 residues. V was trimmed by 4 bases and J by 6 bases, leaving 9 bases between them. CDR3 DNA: TGTGCCAGCAGTTTACAGGGAGCCGGGGAGCTGTTTTTT. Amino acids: CASSLQGAGELFF.

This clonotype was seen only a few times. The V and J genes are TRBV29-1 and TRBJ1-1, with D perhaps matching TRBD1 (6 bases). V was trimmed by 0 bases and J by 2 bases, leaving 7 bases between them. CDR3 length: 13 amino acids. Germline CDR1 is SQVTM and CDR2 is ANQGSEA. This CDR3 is CSVEDRGNTEAFF. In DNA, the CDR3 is TGCAGCGTTGAAGACAGGGGAAACACTGAAGCTTTCTTT.

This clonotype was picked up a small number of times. CDR3 DNA: TGTGCCAGCAGCTTAACAGGTTGGGACATTCAGTACTTC. It specifies CASSLTGWDIQYF. The J gene is TRBJ2-4, the V gene TRBV7-9; a possible D gene is TRBD1 (5 bases). CDR3 length: 13 residues. The V gene's germline CDR1 is SEHNR and CDR2 FQNEAQ (reference sequence). V was clipped by 2 bases and J by 8 bases, with 10 bases between them.

The CDR3 DNA is TGCGCCAGCAGCCTAGAAGGGACCACTAACACCGGGGAGCTGTTTTTT. It yields the protein CASSLEGTTNTGELFF. The J gene is TRBJ2-2, the V gene TRBV4-1; the D call may be TRBD1 or TRBD2 (5 bases each). The CDR3 spans 16 residues. CDR1 is MGHRA, CDR2 YSYEKL, per germline. Trimming took 4 bases from V and 2 from J, leaving 14 bases between them.